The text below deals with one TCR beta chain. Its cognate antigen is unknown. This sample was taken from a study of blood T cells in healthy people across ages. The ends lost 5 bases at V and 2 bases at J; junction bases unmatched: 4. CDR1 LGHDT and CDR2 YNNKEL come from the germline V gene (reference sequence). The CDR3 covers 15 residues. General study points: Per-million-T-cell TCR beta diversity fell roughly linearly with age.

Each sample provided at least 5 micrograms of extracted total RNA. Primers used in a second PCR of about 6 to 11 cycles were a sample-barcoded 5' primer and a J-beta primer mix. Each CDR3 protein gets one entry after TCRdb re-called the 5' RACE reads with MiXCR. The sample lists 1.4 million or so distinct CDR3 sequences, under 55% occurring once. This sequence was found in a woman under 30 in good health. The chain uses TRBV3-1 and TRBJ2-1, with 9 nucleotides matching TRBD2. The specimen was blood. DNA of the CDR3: TGTGCCAGCAGCACCGGACTAGCGCCCTACAATGAGCAGTTCTTC. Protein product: CASSTGLAPYNEQFF.